These 26 T cell receptor beta chains were all obtained from the same sample, sequenced in a study of Japanese encephalitis immunity and Zika vaccine responses. TCRdb reprocessed the 5' RACE reads via MiXCR and lists one record per CDR3 protein. The sample lists about 180 distinct CDR3 sequences, approximately 2% occurring once. For 6 days, PBMCs labeled with CFSE were cultured with peptide pools at 0.85 to 1 ug/mL each. Proliferating CD4 T cells were sorted unfixed as live CD56-CD19-CD16-CD3+CD4+ CFSE-low cells. The sequencing here drew on antigen-activated CD4+ T cells from blood, cultured, taken during a Zika inactivated vaccine study. The receptors here all came from an adult man who received an inactivated Zika virus vaccine.

This clonotype is judged hyperexpanded. The rearrangement links TRBV18 to TRBJ1-2; D is perhaps TRBD1 (5 bases). V was cut by 11 bases and J by 4 bases, with 20 bases left in between. The length of the CDR3 is 14 residues. CDR1 and CDR2 (germline): KGHSH, LQKENI. The CDR3 region has the DNA TGTGCCTGCAGAGCAGACAGCTCAACCTATGGCTACACCTTC. Residues: CACRADSSTYGYTF.

This clonotype is deemed large. This sequence joins TRBV5-1 and TRBJ2-7; D unclear. The V end was cut by 6 bases, the J end by 1 base, with 5 bases between. Germline V gene lookup returns CDR1 SGHRS and CDR2 YFSETQ. The CDR3 is 11 amino acids. Here the CDR3 DNA reads TGCGCCAGCAAGGAGTCCTACGAGCAGTACTTC. Amino acids: CASKESYEQYF.

In its sample, this clonotype is large. CDR3 residues: CASHATGDTEAFF. CDR3 DNA: TGTGCCAGCCACGCTACAGGGGACACTGAAGCTTTCTTT. The chain combines TRBV6-2 or TRBV6-3 with TRBJ1-1; 7 bases fit TRBD1. The CDR3 extends over 13 amino acids. V lost 8 bases and J lost 3; bases outside the gene matches: 6. Germline V gene sequence: CDR1 MNHEY, CDR2 SVGEGT.

In its sample, this clonotype is hyperexpanded (1% or more). The chain combines TRBV12-3 or TRBV12-4 with TRBJ1-6; D uncertain. The CDR3 sequence is 14 residues long. V lost 3 bases and J lost 10, with 13 bases in between. The CDR3, as DNA: TGTGCCAGCAGTTTTAGTACCGGAGGGTCACCCCTCCACTTT. Translation: CASSFSTGGSPLHF.

This clonotype is large in the sample. The rearrangement joins TRBV4-3 to TRBJ1-1, with D maybe TRBD1 (5 bases). Germline lookup yields CDR1 LGHNA and CDR2 YSLEER. This CDR3 spans 16 amino acids. The V end was cut by 0 bases, the J end by 4 bases, with 15 bases between. This CDR3 is CASSQESGDWATEAFF. As DNA, the CDR3 is TGCGCCAGCAGCCAAGAGTCGGGGGACTGGGCCACTGAAGCTTTCTTT.

By sample fraction, this clonotype is large. The V gene is TRBV6-1, the J gene TRBJ1-5, with TRBD1 as a possible D gene (6 bases). This CDR3 has 17 residues. Germline values: CDR1 MNHNS, CDR2 SASEGT. The V end was cut by 7 bases, the J end by 0 bases, with 19 bases between. CDR3 in DNA: TGTGCCAGCAACGGACGGGGACACGAGAATAGCAATCAGCCCCAGCATTTT. This translates into CASNGRGHENSNQPQHF.

Judged by abundance, this clonotype is medium-sized (0.01 to 0.1%). The V and J genes are TRBV12-3 or TRBV12-4 and TRBJ1-5, with D unresolved. V lost 1 base and J lost 0, with 10 bases in between. This CDR3 has 16 residues. CDR3 region: CASSLGQIYSNQPQHF. The CDR3 nucleotides are TGTGCCAGCAGTTTAGGGCAGATCTATAGCAATCAGCCCCAGCATTTT.

This clonotype is judged large. The V gene is TRBV3-1, the J gene TRBJ1-6, with D unresolved. This CDR3 has 14 amino acids. The germline CDR1 and CDR2 sequences are LGHDT and YNNKEL (reference sequence). Trimming took 4 bases from V and 12 from J, leaving 16 bases between them. The chain's CDR3 is CASSLGFHGKPLHF. The CDR3 region has the DNA TGTGCCAGCAGCCTCGGGTTCCACGGGAAACCCCTCCACTTT.

Sample share makes this clonotype medium-sized. The chain couples TRBV20-1 to TRBJ2-1, with 7 nucleotides matching TRBD2. CDR3 length: 14 residues. V dropped 2 bases and J dropped 0; count of bases not matched to a gene: 1. Germline-derived CDR1 and CDR2 are DFQATT and SNEGSKA (reference sequence). The CDR3 loop reads CSARSGDSYNEQFF. DNA for the CDR3: TGCAGTGCTAGAAGCGGGGACTCCTACAATGAGCAGTTCTTC.

In its sample, this clonotype is medium-sized. This chain joins TRBV6-2 or TRBV6-3 and TRBJ2-6; D is perhaps TRBD1 (5 bases). Trimming took off 7 bases at V and 2 bases at J, with 15 bases between the two ends. The CDR3 sequence is 16 residues long. Germline-derived CDR1 and CDR2 are MNHEY and SVGEGT. CDR3 loop: CASKGPRVTGANVLTF. The CDR3 DNA follows: TGTGCCAGCAAGGGGCCCAGGGTAACTGGGGCCAACGTCCTGACTTTC.

This clonotype is large by share. This rearrangement joins TRBV12-3 or TRBV12-4 to TRBJ2-1, with 8 bases fitting TRBD1. V was clipped by 7 bases and J by 7 bases; unmatched bases: 6. CDR3 length: 13 amino acids. CDR3 region: CASNRQGSNEQFF. Here the CDR3 DNA reads TGTGCCAGCAATAGACAGGGGAGTAATGAGCAGTTCTTC.

This clonotype is large within its sample. CDR3 sequence reads: CASRRQGASGELFF. In DNA, the CDR3 is TGTGCCAGCAGGCGGCAGGGTGCCTCCGGGGAGCTGTTTTTT. The V call is TRBV3-1, the J call TRBJ2-2; possibly TRBD1 for D (5 bases). From germline, CDR1 is LGHDT and CDR2 YNNKEL (reference sequence). The CDR3 length is 14 residues. V was trimmed by 6 bases and J by 6 bases, leaving 14 bases between them.

This clonotype is medium-sized. This chain joins TRBV7-8 and TRBJ2-7; possible D gene TRBD1, 6 bases. Germline CDR1 reads SGHVS; CDR2 reads FQNEAQ. Trimming pared 3 bases from V and 7 bases from J, leaving 13 bases between. The CDR3 runs to 13 residues. The CDR3 region is CASSFRQDGEQYF. The CDR3 DNA follows: TGTGCCAGCAGCTTCCGACAGGACGGGGAGCAGTACTTC.

This clonotype is classed as medium-sized (0.01 to 0.1%). This chain connects TRBV14 to TRBJ1-6; D might be TRBD1 (6 bases). Deletions cut 4 bases from V and 5 bases from J, with 12 bases between. Germline V lookup: CDR1 SGHDN, CDR2 FVKESK. The CDR3 is 15 residues long. The CDR3 DNA is TGTGCCAGCAGCCTTACGGACAGCAATAATTCACCCCTCCACTTT. Translation: CASSLTDSNNSPLHF.

By share, this clonotype ranks as medium-sized. The V and J genes are TRBV18 and TRBJ2-5; D is ambiguous. The germline gives CDR1 KGHSH, CDR2 LQKENI. This CDR3 contains 14 residues. V gave up 3 bases and J gave up 1 base, with 9 bases separating them. The CDR3 DNA reads as TGTGCCAGCTCACCTGAGTGGGCCCAAGAGACCCAGTACTTC. Protein: CASSPEWAQETQYF.

By share of the sample, this clonotype is large (0.1 to 1%). The CDR3 here is CASRPRLAGASQETQYF. The DNA for the CDR3 is TGTGCAAGTCGCCCCAGACTAGCGGGGGCCTCCCAAGAGACCCAGTACTTC. The chain has TRBV12-2 and TRBJ2-5; TRBD2 is taken as the D call from the table, unchecked against the DNA. TRBV12-2 is given as a pseudogene. The CDR3 spans 17 residues.

This clonotype rates as large. This chain joins TRBV30 and TRBJ2-7; 11 positions match TRBD2. Germline V gives CDR1 GTSNPN, CDR2 SVGIG (reference sequence). This CDR3 has 15 amino acids. V trimming: 3 bases; J trimming: 3 bases; junction bases outside the gene matches: 7. CDR3 protein: CAWSGGTSGLYEQYF. CDR3 DNA: TGTGCCTGGAGCGGTGGGACTAGCGGCCTCTACGAGCAGTACTTC.

This clonotype was found once. V gene TRBV20-1 combines with J gene TRBJ2-7; the D is unclear. Trimming pared 1 base from V and 3 bases from J, leaving 10 bases between. This CDR3 has 13 residues. Germline V CDR1 and CDR2: DFQATT, SNEGSKA (reference sequence). CDR3 DNA: TGCAGTGCTAGAGGGTCTAGGGACTACGAGCAGTACTTC. This sequence encodes CSARGSRDYEQYF.

Judged by abundance, this clonotype is hyperexpanded (1% or more). This chain joins TRBV7-9 and TRBJ1-2; D not certain. The V end lost 3 bases, the J end lost 5 bases, and 19 bases lay between the germline ends. This CDR3 comprises 16 residues. The germline gives CDR1 SEHNR, CDR2 FQNEAQ (reference sequence). This CDR3 is CASSLAASKALYGYTF. CDR3 DNA sequence: TGTGCCAGCAGCTTGGCCGCGTCTAAAGCCCTTTATGGCTACACCTTC.

This clonotype is labeled as medium-sized. This chain links TRBV28 with TRBJ2-2; perhaps TRBD2 as D (6 bases). CDR1 and CDR2 from the germline V gene are MDHEN and SYDVKM. This CDR3 has 14 residues. Deletions cut 7 bases from V and 7 bases from J, with 16 bases between. CDR3 in amino acids: CASTSSGLGGELFF. In DNA, the CDR3 is TGTGCCAGCACCTCCTCGGGACTGGGCGGGGAGCTGTTTTTT.

By sample share, this clonotype is hyperexpanded (1% or more). The chain is built from TRBV19 and TRBJ2-2; D gene ambiguous. The CDR3 is 14 residues long. Trimming stripped 7 bases from V and 0 bases from J, with 9 bases between. CDR1 is LNHDA, CDR2 SQIVND, per germline (reference sequence). The CDR3 region is CASTDIANTGELFF. For the CDR3, the DNA is TGTGCCAGTACTGACATCGCGAACACCGGGGAGCTGTTTTTT.

This clonotype is large (0.1 to 1%) in the sample. The chain carries TRBV20-1 and TRBJ1-2; a possible D gene is TRBD1 (5 bases). This CDR3 has 14 residues. V lost 0 bases to trimming and J lost 2 bases, with 10 bases between them. Germline values: CDR1 DFQATT, CDR2 SNEGSKA (reference sequence). The CDR3 spells CSARESGGNYGYTF. In DNA form, the CDR3 reads TGCAGTGCTAGAGAATCGGGGGGGAACTATGGCTACACCTTC.

By share of the sample, this clonotype is large. V gene TRBV5-1 combines with J gene TRBJ2-5; weak D call: TRBD2 (5 bases). Germline V CDR1 and CDR2: SGHRS, YFSETQ. V was pared by 0 bases and J by 6 bases, with 12 bases between. This CDR3 is 14 amino acids long. As DNA, the CDR3 is TGCGCCAGCAGCTTGGCCGGGGAAGGGAAGACCCAGTACTTC. This translates into CASSLAGEGKTQYF.

Within the sample, this clonotype is hyperexpanded (1% or more). The gene calls are TRBV7-2 and TRBJ1-2; possibly TRBD1 for D (6 bases). The CDR3 is 13 residues long. V lost 1 base to trimming and J lost 12 bases, with 15 bases between them. The germline CDR1 and CDR2 sequences are SGHTA and FQGNSA. CDR3 region: CASSLGGGVDNTF. The DNA for the CDR3 is TGTGCCAGCAGCTTAGGGGGGGGCGTCGATAACACCTTC.

This clonotype is judged medium-sized (0.01 to 0.1%). The gene calls are TRBV27 and TRBJ1-1; TRBD1 aligns across 8 bases. Germline-derived CDR1 and CDR2 are MNHEY and SMNVEV (reference sequence). The CDR3 totals 15 residues. J lost 2 bases, V lost 6 bases, and 8 bases had no gene match. DNA for the CDR3: TGTGCCAGCAGCCTAATCGGACAGGGCAACACTGAAGCTTTCTTT. Its translation: CASSLIGQGNTEAFF.

This clonotype is hyperexpanded in the sample. The chain employs TRBV3-1 and TRBJ1-1, with no clear D. The CDR3 is made up of 12 amino acids. Trimming took off 0 bases at V and 11 bases at J, with 10 bases between the two ends. The germline V gene has CDR1 LGHDT and CDR2 YNNKEL (reference sequence). The CDR3 bases are TGTGCCAGCAGCCAAGAGGGCAGGCTGGCTTTCTTT. Residues: CASSQEGRLAFF.